Listed here are 4 T cell receptor beta chains from one sample, sequenced in a study of T cell repertoires in cytomegalovirus infection. Antigens for these TCRs are unknown. One entry per CDR3 protein, called by TCRdb with MiXCR from the reads. The sample records 100,000 to 150,000 distinct CDR3 sequences, 32% being singletons. The specimen was CD8+ T cells from cultured PBMCs, collected from culture after CMV antigen stimulation. These receptors were taken from a human donor in good health (CMV status not recorded). Some clones in this sample may be carry-over from other donors' samples.

This rearrangement joins TRBV24-1 to TRBJ2-1; tentative D call: TRBD1 (6 bases). The CDR3 extends over 14 amino acids. Trimming pared 0 bases from V and 10 bases from J, leaving 12 bases between. Germline V gene lookup returns CDR1 KGHDR and CDR2 SFDVKD. CDR3 in amino acids: CATSDLPGVGEQFF. The CDR3 coding sequence is TGTGCCACCAGTGATTTGCCAGGGGTTGGGGAGCAGTTCTTC.

In this sample, this clonotype turned up once. The J gene is TRBJ2-7, the V gene TRBV10-3, with D perhaps TRBD1 (5 bases). CDR1 and CDR2 from the germline V gene are ENHRY and SYGVKD. The CDR3 spans 15 residues. V was clipped by 5 bases and J by 2 bases, with 16 bases between them. CDR3 DNA: TGTGCCATCAGTAAGACAGAGAACAGCCCCTACGAGCAGTACTTC. This sequence encodes CAISKTENSPYEQYF.

In its sample, this clonotype was seen a few times. V usage is TRBV6-1 and J usage is TRBJ1-6; no reliable D call. Trimming pared 2 bases from V and 6 bases from J, leaving 14 bases between. This CDR3 has 16 amino acids. Germline values: CDR1 MNHNS, CDR2 SASEGT. CDR3: CASSESLGRTNSPLHF. The CDR3 nucleotides read TGTGCCAGCAGTGAAAGTCTAGGACGGACTAATTCACCCCTCCACTTT.

The CDR3 loop is CASSTDRGQGNTIYF. The CDR3 coding sequence is TGTGCCAGCTCAACGGACAGGGGGCAAGGAAACACCATATATTTT. The V call is TRBV18, the J call TRBJ1-3; TRBD1 agrees at 11 bases. The ends lost 5 bases at V and 4 bases at J; junction bases unmatched: 4. CDR1 KGHSH and CDR2 LQKENI come from the germline V gene. The CDR3 contains 15 residues.